This T cell receptor (beta chain) was captured in a study of regulatory T cells in long-lasting Graves disease. Time point: persistent/refractory GD, antithyroid drugs over 5 years with positive TRAb. Construction of the TCR library relied on RNA isolated from PBMCs. V was trimmed by 8 bases and J by 12 bases, leaving 14 bases between them. CDR3 size: 12 residues. Germline CDR1 and CDR2: MNHNS and SASEGT. Libraries of TCR beta came from iRepertoire HTBI primers plus Arm-PCR of CDR3 regions. TCRdb itself ran the multiplex PCR reads through MiXCR, one entry per CDR3 protein. The sample lists 350,000 to 450,000 distinct CDR3 sequences; under 25% were seen once.

This TCR was sampled from a female donor with Graves disease. The sequencing used peripheral blood mononuclear cells (PBMCs), collected when the disease was refractory, from a patient treated with antithyroid drugs. This chain uses TRBV6-1 with TRBJ1-6; D may be TRBD1 (5 bases). The CDR3 is CASGAGWGPLHF. The CDR3 bases are TGTGCCAGCGGGGCAGGTTGGGGACCCCTCCACTTT.